These T cell receptor beta chains were read from a single sample in a study of blood T cell repertoires in COVID-19. Here immunoSEQ multiplex PCR was the method, and the copy in TCRdb shows in-frame clones only, minus some. This repertoire shows about 200,000 clones, approximately 90% found once; its top ten account for 18%. Specimen: peripheral blood. These TCRs come from a man aged 45 to 65 with COVID-19, enrolled during active disease. The CDR3 runs from the conserved cysteine through the conserved F or W. The D gene is left open where the match is weak. Expanded clones get a size class; other rows say once, few or many, or leave the size out.

d_call	clone_size	v_call	j_call	cdr3_nt	cdr3_aa
.	once	TRBV28	TRBJ1-2	TGTGCCAGCAGTTTAGGACAGCGTGGAGTTAACTACACCTTC	CASSLGQRGVNYTF
.	.	TRBV6-6	TRBJ1-1	TGTGCCAGCAGCGCGACAGGATACACTGAAGCTTTCTTT	CASSATGYTEAFF
TRBD2	.	TRBV7-6	TRBJ2-7	TGTGCCAGCAGCTTAGAGGGAGGGGCGGGAGGTAGCTCCTACGAGCAGTACTTC	CASSLEGGAGGSSYEQYF
.	.	TRBV18	TRBJ2-7	TGTGCCAGCTCACCGTATTCGGCCTACGAGCAGTACTTC	CASSPYSAYEQYF
.	.	TRBV5-6	TRBJ1-1	TGTGCCAGCAGCTTGATTGGGGGGGGCGAGACTGAAGCTTTCTTT	CASSLIGGGETEAFF
TRBD1	.	TRBV4-2	TRBJ1-1	TGTGCCAGCAGCCTCCCGGACAGGGGAGAGAACACTGAAGCTTTCTTT	CASSLPDRGENTEAFF
TRBD2	once	TRBV6-1	TRBJ2-5	TGTGCCAGCAGTGATGTTAGCGGGAGTGTCGAGACCCAGTACTTC	CASSDVSGSVETQYF
.	.	TRBV7-2	TRBJ1-1	TGTGCCAGCAGCTTACTAGGGAGAACTGAAGCTTTCTTT	CASSLLGRTEAFF
.	few	TRBV10-3	TRBJ2-3	TGTGCCATCAGTGAGTCCGGGGATAGCACAGATACGCAGTATTTT	CAISESGDSTDTQYF
TRBD2	.	TRBV24-1	TRBJ2-1	TGTGCCACCAGTGATCTGACTAGCGGGGGCTCCTACAATGAGCAGTTCTTC	CATSDLTSGGSYNEQFF
.	.	TRBV2	TRBJ1-1	TGTGCCAGCCCTCTAAGGGGGAACACTGAAGCTTTCTTT	CASPLRGNTEAFF
.	.	TRBV28	TRBJ2-5	TGTGCCAGCAGCAGGGTGTCCCAAGAGACCCAGTACTTC	CASSRVSQETQYF
.	.	TRBV2	TRBJ2-7	TGTGCCAGCAGCGGACGGGGGAGGAGCTCCTACGAGCAGTACTTC	CASSGRGRSSYEQYF
TRBD1	.	TRBV19	TRBJ2-2	TGTGCCAGTAGACCGACAGGGCCCGGGGAGCTGTTTTTT	CASRPTGPGELFF
.	.	TRBV18	TRBJ2-1	TGTGCCAGCTCACCACCGAATGGCGGTGAGCAGTTCTTC	CASSPPNGGEQFF
.	few	TRBV11-2	TRBJ2-1	TGTGCCAGCAGCTTAGATCGGGGAAACGGCTACAATGAGCAGTTCTTC	CASSLDRGNGYNEQFF
.	.	TRBV29-1	TRBJ2-3	TGCAGCGTTGATACAGAGATCACAGATACGCAGTATTTT	CSVDTEITDTQYF
TRBD2	once	TRBV19	TRBJ2-3	TGTGCCAGTAGTACTGGCGGGGGGTACACAGATACGCAGTATTTT	CASSTGGGYTDTQYF
.	.	TRBV6-2/TRBV6-3	TRBJ1-6	TGTGCCAGCAGTTACATGGGAGACAGGTTCACCCTCCACTTT	CASSYMGDRFTLHF
.	.	TRBV27	TRBJ2-2	TGTGCCAGCAGTTTATTTTGGCTCGCTGAGGAGCTGTTTTTT	CASSLFWLAEELFF
.	.	TRBV7-6	TRBJ1-4	TGTGCCAGCAGCGTTTACGGGACTAATGAAAAACTGTTTTTT	CASSVYGTNEKLFF
.	once	TRBV7-2	TRBJ1-1	TGTGCCAGCAGCTTAGAGCAGGGACTGGGAGCTTTCTTT	CASSLEQGLGAFF
.	.	TRBV5-5	TRBJ2-5	TGTGCCAGCAGCTTGGTTGGGCCTCGAGAGACCCAGTACTTC	CASSLVGPRETQYF
TRBD1	.	TRBV3-1/TRBV3-2	TRBJ1-1	TGTGCCAGCAGCCGGGGACAGCTGAACACTGAAGCTTTCTTT	CASSRGQLNTEAFF
.	.	TRBV21-1	TRBJ2-7	.	CASSKTGWAGGIYEQYF
TRBD1	.	TRBV5-1	TRBJ1-5	TGCGCCAGCAGCTCAGGGGGCACAGGCAATCAGCCCCAGCATTTT	CASSSGGTGNQPQHF
TRBD1	.	TRBV30	TRBJ1-4	TGTGCCTGGAGTGTACAGGGGTGGGAAAAACTGTTTTTT	CAWSVQGWEKLFF
.	.	TRBV18	TRBJ1-2	TGTGCCAGCTCACCACCAGCGGGGCAGGTCTATGGCTACACCTTC	CASSPPAGQVYGYTF
.	.	TRBV12-3/TRBV12-4	TRBJ2-7	TGTGCCAGCAGTTCCGGGGGAGAGGGTGAGCAGTACTTC	CASSSGGEGEQYF
TRBD2	.	TRBV5-1	TRBJ2-7	TGCGCCAGCAGCTTGGCTCCTAGCGGGACGACCTACGAGCAGTACTTC	CASSLAPSGTTYEQYF
.	.	TRBV30	TRBJ1-4	TGTGCCTGGAGGGTCCGGGATAATACAGTGAGGGAAAAACTGTTTTTT	CAWRVRDNTVREKLFF
TRBD2	.	TRBV9	TRBJ2-3	TGTGCCAGCAGCGCCTTAGCGGGAGGGGACACAGATACGCAGTATTTT	CASSALAGGDTDTQYF
.	.	TRBV6-1	TRBJ2-7	TGTGCCAGCAGTGAAGCAGGGGCCCTCTACGAGCAGTACTTC	CASSEAGALYEQYF
.	.	TRBV15	TRBJ2-7	TGTGCCACCAGCAGAGATAGGCACAGGGAAACCTACGAGCAGTACTTC	CATSRDRHRETYEQYF
TRBD2	once	TRBV5-1	TRBJ2-1	TGCGCCAGCAGCCTACTAGCGGGAGTTGGCAATGAGCAGTTCTTC	CASSLLAGVGNEQFF
.	once	TRBV7-9	TRBJ2-3	TGTGCCAGCAGCGTCATACAGGGCTGGTTCGCAGATACGCAGTATTTT	CASSVIQGWFADTQYF
.	once	TRBV27	TRBJ2-7	TGTGCCAGCAGTATGACAGCACACGAGCAGTACTTC	CASSMTAHEQYF
.	.	TRBV5-1	TRBJ1-4	TGCGCCAGCAGAGGCCAGGAAAAGGAAAAACTGTTTTTT	CASRGQEKEKLFF
TRBD2	.	TRBV5-1	TRBJ2-7	TGCGCCAGCAGCCTGGGGACTAGCGAGAACGAGCAGTACTTC	CASSLGTSENEQYF
.	.	TRBV19	TRBJ1-1	TGTGCCAGTCTAGCGGGTCAGAACACTGAAGCTTTCTTT	CASLAGQNTEAFF
TRBD1	.	TRBV7-9	TRBJ2-5	TGTGCCAGCAGCTTAGGTGACAGGGCCCAAGAGACCCAGTACTTC	CASSLGDRAQETQYF
.	.	TRBV2	TRBJ1-1	TGTGCCAGGGGTACCGGGCGGGGGAACACTGAAGCTTTCTTT	CARGTGRGNTEAFF
.	.	TRBV6-5	TRBJ2-3	TGTGCCAGCATCCTCCAACCTAGAACAGATACGCAGTATTTT	CASILQPRTDTQYF
TRBD2	once	TRBV11-2	TRBJ2-5	TGTGCCAGCAGCTCTAGCGGGGGGGCCTGGGAGACCCAGTACTTC	CASSSSGGAWETQYF
TRBD1	.	TRBV5-4	TRBJ2-7	TGTGCCAGCAGCTTCCGGACAGGGGTTATGAACGAGCAGTACTTC	CASSFRTGVMNEQYF
TRBD2	.	TRBV7-3	TRBJ2-4	TGTGCCAGCAGCTTAACCAGCGGGAGTGACATTCAGTACTTC	CASSLTSGSDIQYF
TRBD1	.	TRBV10-3	TRBJ2-1	TGTGCCGTACACATGGCGGGACAGGGGTACAATGAGCAGTTCTTC	CAVHMAGQGYNEQFF
TRBD1	.	TRBV6-1	TRBJ1-5	TGTGCCAGCAGACGGACAGGGGGCAGTCAGCCCCAGCATTTT	CASRRTGGSQPQHF
.	.	TRBV4-3	TRBJ1-2	TGCGCCAGCAGCCAAGCCCAGGCGGGAGACTATGGCTACACCTTC	CASSQAQAGDYGYTF
TRBD2	.	TRBV28	TRBJ2-7	TGTGCCAGCACCGGCGGGCGGGCTAGCGGGGGTGTCGAGCAGTACTTC	CASTGGRASGGVEQYF
.	.	TRBV30	TRBJ2-6	TGTGCCTGGAGCTCCTCTGGGGCCAACGTCCTGACTTTC	CAWSSSGANVLTF
.	.	TRBV6-1	TRBJ2-7	TGTGCCAGCAGTGAAGCAGTAGGGGCCACGTCCTACGAGCAGTACTTC	CASSEAVGATSYEQYF